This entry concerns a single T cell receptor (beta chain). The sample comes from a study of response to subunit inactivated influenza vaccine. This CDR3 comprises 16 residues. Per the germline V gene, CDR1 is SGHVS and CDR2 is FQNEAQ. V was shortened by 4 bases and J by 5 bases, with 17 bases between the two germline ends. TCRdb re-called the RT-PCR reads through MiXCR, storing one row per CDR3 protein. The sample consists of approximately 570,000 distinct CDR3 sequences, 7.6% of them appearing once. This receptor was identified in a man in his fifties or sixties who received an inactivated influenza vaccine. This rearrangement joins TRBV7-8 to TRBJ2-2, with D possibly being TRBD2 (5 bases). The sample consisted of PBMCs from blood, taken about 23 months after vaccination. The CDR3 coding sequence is TGTGCCAGCAGCTCAGGCGGGTGGATTACGACCGGGGAGCTGTTTTTT. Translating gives CASSSGGWITTGELFF. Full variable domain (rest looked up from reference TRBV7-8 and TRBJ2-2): GAGVSQSPRYKVAKRGQDVALRCDPISGHVSLFWYQQALGQGPEFLTYFQNEAQLDKSGLPSDRFFAERPEGSVSTLKIQRTQQEDSAVYLCASSSGGWITTGELFFGEGSRLTVL.